The 28 T cell receptor beta chains given below trace back to one sample, sequenced in a study of blood T cell repertoires in COVID-19. The protocol was immunoSEQ multiplex PCR, while the TCRdb copy is restricted to in-frame clones and leaves out a portion. The table shows 150,000 to 250,000 clones, with 90% to 95% occurring only once. The sample taken for sequencing was peripheral blood. These TCRs come from a man aged 25 to 40 with COVID-19, enrolled during active disease.

This clone was recorded only once. In nucleotides, the CDR3 is TGTGCCAGCTCACCAACGGGACAGGGGGACACTGAAGCTTTCTTT. It translates to CASSPTGQGDTEAFF. This chain links TRBV18 with TRBJ1-1; TRBD1 agrees at 11 bases. This CDR3 has 15 amino acids. The germline V gene encodes CDR1 KGHSH and CDR2 LQKENI. Losses at the gene ends were 2 bases for V and 3 bases for J; bases not matched to a gene: 2.

The genes are TRBV19 and TRBJ1-2, with a weak D call TRBD1 (5 bases). In germline, CDR1 is LNHDA, CDR2 SQIVND (reference sequence). Trimming removed 3 bases from V and 2 bases from J, with 10 bases in between. This CDR3 has 14 amino acids. CDR3 sequence (DNA): TGTGCCAGTAGTATCGCAGGGTCAAACTATGGCTACACCTTC. Amino acid sequence: CASSIAGSNYGYTF. Drawing the rest from reference TRBV19 and TRBJ1-2, the complete variable domain is DGGITQSPKYLFRKEGQNVTLSCEQNLNHDAMYWYRQDPGQGLRLIYYSQIVNDFQKGDIAEGYSVSREKKESFPLTVTSAQKNPTAFYLCASSIAGSNYGYTFGSGTRLTVV.

V gene TRBV7-9 combines with J gene TRBJ2-5, with D maybe TRBD2 (6 bases). Germline V gives CDR1 SEHNR, CDR2 FQNEAQ (reference sequence). This CDR3 comprises 15 residues. The ends were cut back, 3 bases at V and 1 base at J, with 12 bases in the middle. CDR3 residues: CASSFRGEAQETQYF. The DNA of the CDR3 is TGTGCCAGCAGCTTCCGAGGGGAGGCCCAAGAGACCCAGTACTTC.

This clone was observed a single time. V and J are TRBV5-6 and TRBJ2-5, with D perhaps matching TRBD1 (6 bases). This CDR3 is built from 15 residues. With 3 bases removed from V and 5 bases from J, the gap between germline ends came to 17 bases. Germline lookup yields CDR1 SGHDT and CDR2 YYEEEE. This CDR3 is CASSWGHSQAETQYF. CDR3 in DNA: TGTGCCAGCAGCTGGGGACACTCCCAGGCGGAGACCCAGTACTTC.

V and J are TRBV7-9 and TRBJ2-7; 12 nucleotides agree with TRBD1. Trimming took 1 base from V and 6 from J; bases not matched to a gene: 7. Germline-derived CDR1 and CDR2 are SEHNR and FQNEAQ (reference sequence). CDR3 length equals 16 residues. CDR3 sequence reads: CASSLGGTGGSGEQYF. In nucleotides, the CDR3 is TGTGCCAGCAGCTTAGGTGGGACAGGGGGCTCGGGCGAGCAGTACTTC.

This clone has a single count. The genes are TRBV5-4 and TRBJ2-1; 9 bases line up with TRBD1. Germline loops: CDR1 SGHNT, CDR2 YYREEE (reference sequence). The CDR3 consists of 15 residues. J lost 5 bases, V lost 5 bases, and 8 bases had no gene match. CDR3 residues: CASSWDRASHNEQFF. The CDR3 DNA reads TGTGCCAGCAGTTGGGACAGGGCATCCCACAATGAGCAGTTCTTC.

The chain joins TRBV19 to TRBJ1-5; TRBD1 matches 9 bases. The germline gives CDR1 LNHDA, CDR2 SQIVND (reference sequence). V lost 5 bases and J lost 3; bases outside the gene matches: 5. This CDR3 region has 15 residues. The CDR3: CASSSTGGSNQPQHF. CDR3 in DNA: TGTGCCAGTAGTTCTACAGGGGGCTCCAATCAGCCCCAGCATTTT.

The J gene is TRBJ2-2, the V gene TRBV18; 7 bases map to TRBD1. The V gene end was trimmed by 6 bases and the J gene end by 3 bases; junction bases not matched to a gene: 4. The CDR3 length is 14 residues. Germline-derived CDR1 and CDR2 are KGHSH and LQKENI. CDR3 nucleotide sequence: TGTGCCAGCTCGGGGACAGAGCACACCGGGGAGCTGTTTTTT. Translation gives CASSGTEHTGELFF.

The chain couples TRBV19 to TRBJ2-5; D is uncertain. V was trimmed by 3 bases and J by 0 bases, leaving 5 bases between them. Germline loops: CDR1 LNHDA, CDR2 SQIVND (reference sequence). The CDR3 extends over 13 amino acids. The CDR3 is CASSIRDQETQYF. For the CDR3, the DNA is TGTGCCAGTAGTATTCGGGACCAAGAGACCCAGTACTTC.

The V and J genes are TRBV7-9 and TRBJ2-1; D gene unclear. Germline V gene sequence: CDR1 SEHNR, CDR2 FQNEAQ (reference sequence). The germline V and J ends were trimmed by 3 bases and 4 bases, with 13 bases remaining between them. The CDR3 extends over 15 amino acids. The CDR3 loop is CASSFHTPQYNEQFF. The CDR3 DNA follows: TGTGCCAGCAGCTTCCACACGCCGCAGTACAATGAGCAGTTCTTC.

The chain has TRBV7-3 and TRBJ2-5; a possible D gene is TRBD2 (7 bases). The length of the CDR3 is 13 residues. Germline V CDR1 and CDR2: SGHTA, FQGTGA. Trimming cost V 5 bases and J 2 bases, with 9 bases left between them. The CDR3 is CASSGGAQETQYF. Here the CDR3 DNA reads TGTGCCAGCAGCGGGGGGGCTCAAGAGACCCAGTACTTC.

The rearrangement uses TRBV4-2 and TRBJ2-3, with 8 bases that match TRBD2. Germline assignment: CDR1 LGHNA and CDR2 YNFKEQ. The CDR3 totals 15 residues. Trimming cost V 2 bases and J 1 base; bases outside gene matches: 2. The CDR3 protein is CASSQQTSGTDTQYF. In DNA, the CDR3 is TGTGCCAGCAGCCAACAGACTAGCGGCACAGATACGCAGTATTTT.

The chain carries TRBV7-3 and TRBJ2-1, with 9 bases fitting TRBD1. The CDR3 has 15 residues. Germline lookup yields CDR1 SGHTA and CDR2 FQGTGA. J gave up 4 bases and V 5 bases, and 6 bases lay outside the gene matches. The DNA of the CDR3 is TGTGCCAGCAGCCCCGGGACAGGGAAGTACAATGAGCAGTTCTTC. Protein sequence: CASSPGTGKYNEQFF.

The J gene is TRBJ2-1, the V gene TRBV3-1 (or the pseudogene TRBV3-2), with 13 bases fitting TRBD2. Per the germline V gene, CDR1 is LGHDT and CDR2 is YNNKEL (reference sequence). This CDR3 region has 18 residues. Trimming removed 3 bases from V and 7 bases from J; junction bases left unmatched: 12. This chain's CDR3 is CASSHFLTSGGADNEQFF. In DNA, the CDR3 is TGTGCCAGCAGCCATTTCTTAACTAGCGGGGGGGCCGATAATGAGCAGTTCTTC.

The chain joins TRBV6-5 to TRBJ2-3; 7 positions agree with TRBD2. V shed 6 bases and J 1 base; nucleotides not matched to a gene: 7. This CDR3 contains 15 residues. CDR1 MNHEY and CDR2 SVGAGI come from the germline V gene. CDR3 amino acids: CASSNTAGRTDTQYF. The CDR3 nucleotides read TGTGCCAGCAGCAATACAGCGGGGCGCACAGATACGCAGTATTTT.

The V gene is TRBV11-2, the J gene TRBJ1-4; maybe TRBD1 (6 bases). The CDR3 has 16 residues. The V end lost 0 bases, the J end lost 7 bases, and 15 bases lay between the germline ends. Germline CDR1 and CDR2: SGHAT and FQNNGV. The CDR3 DNA reads TGTGCCAGCAGCTTAGATCCGGCAGGGGTATTTGAAAAACTGTTTTTT. Encoded protein: CASSLDPAGVFEKLFF.

This clone was detected only once. V is TRBV6-2 or TRBV6-3 and J is TRBJ1-5; tentative D call: TRBD1 (5 bases). The CDR3 consists of 13 residues. Between the trimmed V and J ends, which lost 6 bases and 5 bases, there was a span of 11 bases. CDR1 is MNHEY and CDR2 is SVGEGT in the germline V gene. CDR3 DNA: TGTGCCAGCAGCCAGGGAGGGGATCAGCCCCAGCATTTT. Translating it yields CASSQGGDQPQHF.

The chain carries TRBV5-5 and TRBJ2-7; maybe TRBD2 (6 bases). Between the trimmed V and J ends, which lost 4 bases and 0 bases, there was a span of 17 bases. This CDR3 contains 16 residues. CDR1 and CDR2 from the germline V gene are SGHKS and YYEKEE (reference sequence). The CDR3 DNA reads as TGTGCCAGCAGCCCGACCGGGACTCGTAGCTCCTACGAGCAGTACTTC. Translating it yields CASSPTGTRSSYEQYF. Combining the CDR3 with reference TRBV5-5 and TRBJ2-7 gives the whole variable domain DAGVTQSPTHLIKTRGQQVTLRCSPISGHKSVSWYQQVLGQGPQFIFQYYEKEERGRGNFPDRFSARQFPNYSSELNVNALLLGDSALYLCASSPTGTRSSYEQYFGPGTRLTVT.

This chain joins TRBV6-2 or TRBV6-3 and TRBJ1-5; D is unclear. CDR1 and CDR2 from the germline V gene are MNHEY and SVGEGT. The CDR3 runs to 14 residues. V was cut by 5 bases and J by 6 bases, with 14 bases left in between. This CDR3 reads CASSPLGGSQPQHF. CDR3 coding DNA: TGTGCCAGCAGTCCCCTGGGAGGGAGTCAGCCCCAGCATTTT.

This clone was found once. The V call is TRBV6-5, the J call TRBJ1-2; TRBD1 is a possible D gene (5 bases). Germline V lookup: CDR1 MNHEY, CDR2 SVGAGI. Trimming left V 3 bases short and J 4 bases short, with 12 bases between. The CDR3 is 14 residues long. DNA of the CDR3: TGTGCCAGCAGTTATCCAGGGTCTGTCTATGGCTACACCTTC. As protein: CASSYPGSVYGYTF.

The J gene is TRBJ2-5, the V gene TRBV5-1; D is perhaps TRBD2 (7 bases). The V and J ends lost 4 bases and 4 bases respectively, with 20 bases between them. CDR1 is SGHRS and CDR2 is YFSETQ in the germline V gene. This CDR3 spans 16 amino acids. DNA for the CDR3: TGCGCCAGCAGCCCCCTGGGGGCGGGGGCCGCAGAGACCCAGTACTTC. Residues: CASSPLGAGAAETQYF.

The chain uses TRBV10-1 and TRBJ2-5, with D tentatively TRBD1 (5 bases). Between the trimmed V and J ends, which lost 2 bases and 3 bases, there was a span of 13 bases. The CDR3 extends over 15 amino acids. CDR1 and CDR2 from the germline V gene are WNHNN and SYGVQD (reference sequence). The CDR3 protein is CASSEGSGKEETQYF. CDR3 sequence (DNA): TGCGCCAGCAGTGAGGGTTCAGGGAAAGAAGAGACCCAGTACTTC.

This chain uses TRBV19 with TRBJ1-2; 9 positions match TRBD1. The CDR3 is made up of 14 amino acids. Germline V gene sequence: CDR1 LNHDA, CDR2 SQIVND (reference sequence). V was clipped by 6 bases and J by 5 bases; unmatched bases: 7. The CDR3 nucleotides are TGTGCCAGTAGCGCAACAGGGGGCGTGTATGGCTACACCTTC. The encoded protein is CASSATGGVYGYTF.

The V call is TRBV5-6, the J call TRBJ2-2; 15 bases fit TRBD2. In germline, CDR1 is SGHDT, CDR2 YYEEEE. The CDR3 contains 19 residues. J gave up 2 bases and V 5 bases, and 10 bases lay outside the gene matches. CDR3 protein: CASSPIPGLAGGNTGELFF. CDR3 in DNA: TGTGCCAGCAGTCCGATACCGGGACTAGCGGGGGGAAACACCGGGGAGCTGTTTTTT.

V is TRBV5-6 and J is TRBJ1-5; no reliable D call. The CDR3 has 16 residues. From germline, CDR1 is SGHDT and CDR2 YYEEEE. Trimming cost V 1 base and J 0 bases, with 11 bases left between them. The CDR3 coding sequence is TGTGCCAGCAGCTTGTGGGTACAGTATAGCAATCAGCCCCAGCATTTT. It codes for CASSLWVQYSNQPQHF.

The genes are TRBV3-1 (or the pseudogene TRBV3-2) and TRBJ2-4; 14 nucleotides match TRBD2. V shed 4 bases and J 0 bases; nucleotides not matched to a gene: 2. The CDR3 covers 17 residues. Germline loops: CDR1 LGHDT, CDR2 YNNKEL (reference sequence). In nucleotides, the CDR3 is TGTGCCAGCAGCCGGACTAGCGGGGGGATAGCCAAAAACATTCAGTACTTC. Translation gives CASSRTSGGIAKNIQYF.

Turning to this clone: The same CDR3 arises from other DNA sequences in this sample as well. The CDR3 sequence: CASSVGAGASTDTQYF. The CDR3 DNA is TGTGCCAGCAGCGTCGGAGCGGGGGCCAGCACAGATACGCAGTATTTT. The V call is TRBV9, the J call TRBJ2-3; 8 positions agree with TRBD2. V trimming: 2 bases; J trimming: 0 bases; junction bases outside the gene matches: 5. Germline assignment: CDR1 SGDLS and CDR2 YYNGEE. CDR3 size: 16 residues.

The chain combines TRBV19 with TRBJ1-2, with 7 nucleotides matching TRBD1. The V segment lost 3 bases and the J segment 7 bases; nucleotides outside the gene matches: 5. The germline gives CDR1 LNHDA, CDR2 SQIVND (reference sequence). This CDR3 has 13 amino acids. The CDR3 region has the DNA TGTGCCAGTAGTATGAGAGGGGGCACTGGCTACACCTTC. Encoded protein: CASSMRGGTGYTF. The whole variable domain, remainder taken from reference TRBV19 and TRBJ1-2, is DGGITQSPKYLFRKEGQNVTLSCEQNLNHDAMYWYRQDPGQGLRLIYYSQIVNDFQKGDIAEGYSVSREKKESFPLTVTSAQKNPTAFYLCASSMRGGTGYTFGSGTRLTVV.